The T cell receptor (beta chain) under discussion was sequenced for a study of shared clonotypes between healthy human individuals. Study-wide findings and caveats: Generally, estimated richness proved larger in naive subsets than it did in memory subsets. Unshared clonotypes carried lower generation probabilities than those common to all four donors.

Germline V gene lookup returns CDR1 SGHNT and CDR2 YYREEE (reference sequence). This CDR3 comprises 13 residues. V lost 0 bases and J lost 3, with 7 bases in between. Positively selected for CCR7, the CD45RO-negative cells used as naive CD8 cells excluded terminally differentiated effector memory CD45RA+ cells. Everyone who donated was a Caucasian adult who lived in Nashville, Tennessee. Comment on this clone: What it binds is not known. The same CDR3 arises from other DNA sequences in this sample as well.

Methods used by the authors: There were no quality scores in the junction-only immunoSEQ sequences, so filtering differed. Clones were sequenced by immunoSEQ multiplex PCR, and TCRdb holds only the in-frame ones, with some missing. V, J and clone size reflect that table, while D and trimming were determined from the DNA. Of over 2 million clones listed, roughly 94% are singletons. The source of this sequence is a young man in good health. Sequences were obtained from naive CD8+ T cells sorted from blood. This chain joins TRBV5-4 and TRBJ2-7; D not certain. The CDR3 here is CASSLVPGYEQYF. CDR3 in DNA: TGTGCCAGCAGCTTGGTACCGGGCTACGAGCAGTACTTC.